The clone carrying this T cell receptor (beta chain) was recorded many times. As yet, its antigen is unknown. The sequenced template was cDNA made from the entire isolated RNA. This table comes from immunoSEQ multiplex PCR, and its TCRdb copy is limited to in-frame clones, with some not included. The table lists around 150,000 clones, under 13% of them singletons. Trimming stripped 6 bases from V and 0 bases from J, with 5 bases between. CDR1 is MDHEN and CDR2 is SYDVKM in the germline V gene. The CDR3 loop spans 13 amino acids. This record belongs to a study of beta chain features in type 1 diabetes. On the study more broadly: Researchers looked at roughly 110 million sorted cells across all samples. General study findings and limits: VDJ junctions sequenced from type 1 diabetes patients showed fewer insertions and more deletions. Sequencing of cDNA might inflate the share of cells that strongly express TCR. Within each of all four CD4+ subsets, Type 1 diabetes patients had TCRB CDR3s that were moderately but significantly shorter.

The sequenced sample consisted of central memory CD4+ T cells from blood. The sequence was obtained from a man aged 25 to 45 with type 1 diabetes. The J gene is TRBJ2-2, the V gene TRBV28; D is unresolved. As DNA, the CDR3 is TGTGCCAGCAGCCTCCCGAACACCGGGGAGCTGTTTTTT. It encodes CASSLPNTGELFF.